This T cell receptor (beta chain) was identified during a study of blood T cell dynamics during melanoma immunotherapy (TCRdb year 2020). Context from the whole study: The patients had metastatic melanoma and were given first-line pembrolizumab or nivolumab plus ipilimumab as standard of care in the United Kingdom. The training cohort consisted of consecutive patients, while an additional independent group of patients from the same centre was pooled to form an external validation set. To identify early correlates of response, the study profiled peripheral T cell receptor repertoires in patients with metastatic melanoma before and after one cycle of checkpoint inhibitor therapy.

With respect to this clone: Its antigen is still unknown. The record has no base qualities; no much larger clone is one base away.

Read against the paper, the sample's time point label means: week 3, after first cycle of checkpoint inhibitor. Blood samples were collected before treatment (T0) and at week 3 (W3), after the first cycle of checkpoint blockade. Except for a couple of patients with rapid clinical progression, response was assessed 12 weeks after the first infusion by RECIST 1.1; disease control meant complete response, partial response or stable disease. Patients were excluded for prior systemic cancer treatment, concomitant immunosuppressant therapy or synchronous other active malignancies. TCR beta was sequenced in both bulk PBMC and plasma cell-free DNA in order to track circulating cells as well as T cell turnover. PBMC were isolated from blood with Lymphoprep and SepMate tubes, followed by red cell lysis. QIAamp DNA Blood Mini kits were used to extract DNA from PBMC and from sorted T cell subsets. Every bulk PBMC sample was loaded with the same fixed amount of around 400 ng of DNA. TCR beta CDR3 sequences were amplified from genomic DNA using the immunoSEQ TCRb Assay kit according to manufacturer instructions. The KAPA Library Quantification Kit for Illumina platforms was used to quantify the pooled libraries by qPCR. Sequencing of the pooled libraries was done on an Illumina NextSeq 500, with clustering at roughly 0.55-1.1 pM. The authors processed their data as follows. Analysis of the TCR data relied on immunoSEQ ANALYZER and the R LymphoSeq package. A rearrangement efficiency score was calculated as productive divided by the sum of productive and non-productive CDR3 sequences. Clonality was measured with the Gini coefficient and diversity with the Renyi index at alpha=1, compared pairwise between timepoints within each patient. In LymphoSeq, clonal relatedness was computed using an edit distance of 3, and repertoire similarity was computed using the Bhattacharyya coefficient. Linear discriminant analysis on week-3 changes in clonality and diversity was built with the R MASS and caret packages to classify response. Drawn from immuneACCESS, this table holds only the in-frame rearrangements with V and J called that TCRdb kept. Clones are partly lost; checked studies trace under half to an unresolved V gene and leave the rest unexplained. D and trimming were read from the DNA, whereas the V and J calls and clone size are those reported in that table. Here the sample has 14,000 to 15,000 clones; around nine tenths occur a single time. Together, the top ten hold around 8% of the sample.

What the study reported, not specific to this receptor: The study could not determine whether the T cell clones driving repertoire changes were melanoma-specific or reflected general immune activation. The relatively small sample size was acknowledged as potentially limiting generalization of the results. Patients who later achieved disease control showed a bifurcated PBMC repertoire reorganization at W3, with increased clonality or increased diversity, unlike progressors.

At the junction V is shortened by 3 bases and J by 4 bases; bases outside the gene matches: 17. The CDR3 numbers 18 residues from cysteine through phenylalanine. Here the CDR3 DNA is all that survives: 54 bases in frame from base 1. As encoded in the germline V gene (reference sequence), CDR1 is GTSNPN while CDR2 is SVGIG. The sample was blood, taken from a patient treated with checkpoint blockade. The rearrangement combines TRBV30 with TRBJ2-5; 10 bases in between match TRBD1. This clonotype was sampled from a human donor with melanoma. The sequenced DNA: TGTGCCTGGAGCCTTAGCCCCCCCCGGGACAGGGGAAGAGAGACCCAGTACTTC. Its amino acids are CAWSLSPPRDRGRETQYF.